This T cell receptor beta chain was captured by sequencing in a study of blood T cell repertoires in COVID-19. This clone was seen a few times. Participants, 18 to 89 years old, spanned fewer than 25 US areas. Measured with immunoSEQ multiplex PCR; TCRdb has only the in-frame clones, and not every one. Of 300,000 to 450,000 clones in the sample, roughly nine tenths are singletons; the top ten hold less than 1.2%. V shed 2 bases and J 3 bases; nucleotides not matched to a gene: 9. This CDR3 is 16 amino acids long. Germline V gives CDR1 MNHEY, CDR2 SMNVEV (reference sequence). This chain joins TRBV27 and TRBJ1-1, with 7 bases that match TRBD1. The clonotype originates from a man aged 18 to 30 who had recovered from COVID-19. Sequenced input: PBMCs or T cells enriched from blood (not recorded which). DNA of the CDR3: TGTGCCAGCAGTTTAGGAGAGACAGGGTCCCACACTGAAGCTTTCTTT. Encoded protein: CASSLGETGSHTEAFF.